One T cell receptor beta chain is described in this entry. The antigen remains unidentified. The junction shows a germline mismatch at one end, possibly a read error. Ophthalmopathy-affected donors exhibited moderate-to-severe activity, CAS ≥3, NOSPECS ≥4, and duration under 3 months. The sample comes from a study of Graves' ophthalmopathy and Graves' hyperthyroidism. Germline V gene sequence: CDR1 SGHTA, CDR2 FQGNSA. The CDR3 contains 14 residues. Amplified TCR beta CDR3 regions were obtained using RNA transcripts as template. Second-round multiplex PCR came after a first-round RT-PCR that employed HTBI primers. TCRdb used MiXCR to reprocess the multiplex PCR reads, holding one entry per CDR3 protein. The sample lists about 57,000 distinct CDR3 sequences; roughly 47% were seen once. General study findings and limits: Detected in blood as well were most expanded thyroid clonotypes with frequency above 0.001.

This chain links TRBV7-2 with TRBJ2-7; 9 bases are shared with TRBD1. The sequencing sample was made of peripheral blood. The clonotype was recovered from an adult woman with Graves' ophthalmopathy. The CDR3 reads CASSLVGTGYEQYF. The CDR3 coding sequence is TGCGCCAGCAGCTTAGTAGGGACAGGGTACGAGCAGTACTTC.